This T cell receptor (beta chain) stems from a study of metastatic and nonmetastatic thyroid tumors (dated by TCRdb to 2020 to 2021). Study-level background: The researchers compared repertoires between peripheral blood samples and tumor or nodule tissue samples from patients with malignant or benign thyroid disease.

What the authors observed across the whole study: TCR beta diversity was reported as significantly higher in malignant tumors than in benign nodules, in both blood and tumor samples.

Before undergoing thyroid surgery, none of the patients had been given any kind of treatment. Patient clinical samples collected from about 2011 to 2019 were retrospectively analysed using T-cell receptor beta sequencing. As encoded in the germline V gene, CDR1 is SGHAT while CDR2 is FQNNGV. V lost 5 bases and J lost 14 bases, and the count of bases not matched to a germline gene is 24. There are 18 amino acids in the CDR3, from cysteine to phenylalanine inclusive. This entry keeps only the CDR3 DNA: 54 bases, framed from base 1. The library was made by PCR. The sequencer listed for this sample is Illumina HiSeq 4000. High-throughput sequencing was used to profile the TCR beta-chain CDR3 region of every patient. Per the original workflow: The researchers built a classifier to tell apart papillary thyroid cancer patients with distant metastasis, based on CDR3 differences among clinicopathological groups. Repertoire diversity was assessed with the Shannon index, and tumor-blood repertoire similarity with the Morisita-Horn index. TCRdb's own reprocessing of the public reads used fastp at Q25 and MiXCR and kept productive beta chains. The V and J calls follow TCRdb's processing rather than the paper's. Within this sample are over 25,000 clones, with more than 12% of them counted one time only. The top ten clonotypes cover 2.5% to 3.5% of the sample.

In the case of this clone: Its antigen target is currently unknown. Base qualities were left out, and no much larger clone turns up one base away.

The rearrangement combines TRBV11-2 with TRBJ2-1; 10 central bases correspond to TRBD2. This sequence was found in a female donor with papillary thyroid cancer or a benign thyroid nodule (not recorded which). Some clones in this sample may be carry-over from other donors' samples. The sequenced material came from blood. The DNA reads TGTGCCAGCAGCGTAAAGGTGGGGCTAGCGGGAGCAATCAAAGAGAAGTTCTTC. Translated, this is CASSVKVGLAGAIKEKFF. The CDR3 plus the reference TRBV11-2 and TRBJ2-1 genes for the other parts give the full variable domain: EAGVAQSPRYKIIEKRQSVAFWCNPISGHATLYWYQQILGQGPKLLIQFQNNGVVDDSQLPKDRFSAERLKGVDSTLKIQPAKLEDSAVYLCASSVKVGLAGAIKEKFFGPGTRLTVL.